A selection of T cell receptor beta chains follows, all from one sample in a study of metastatic and nonmetastatic thyroid tumors. TCRdb re-clonotyped the PCR reads through MiXCR. The table includes around 30,000 clones, approximately 13% detected once. What was sequenced was blood. The receptors derive from a female donor with papillary thyroid cancer or a benign thyroid nodule (not recorded which). Some clones in this sample may be carry-over from other donors' samples. CDR3s include the opening cysteine and the closing phenylalanine or tryptophan. A D gene is named only where the DNA matches it firmly. Size values are once, few and many counts, or a class for expanded clones, and some rows have none.

V gene,clone size,D gene,J gene,CDR3 length,CDR3 protein,CDR3 DNA
TRBV20-1,-,TRBD1,TRBJ2-3,15,CSAQSRGPTTDTQYF,TGCAGTGCTCAATCCAGGGGGCCTACCACAGATACGCAGTATTTT
TRBV7-8,many,TRBD1,TRBJ2-1,16,CASSIRDRGLWNEQFF,TGTGCCAGCAGCATCCGGGACAGGGGGCTTTGGAATGAGCAGTTCTTC
TRBV7-2,-,-,TRBJ1-1,14,CANSQSGGPRWAFF,TGTGCCAACAGCCAAAGCGGGGGGCCCCGGTGGGCTTTCTTT
TRBV9,many,TRBD1,TRBJ1-4,15,CASSRGQGNYEKLFF,TGTGCCAGCAGCCGAGGACAGGGGAATTATGAAAAACTGTTTTTT
TRBV27,-,TRBD1,TRBJ1-6,15,CASSEQGASGSPLHF,TGTGCCAGCAGTGAACAGGGGGCATCTGGATCACCCCTCCACTTT
TRBV6-2/TRBV6-3,-,-,TRBJ2-3,15,CASRRLGSSTDTQYF,TGTGCCAGCAGGCGGTTGGGCTCTAGCACAGATACGCAGTATTTT
TRBV7-6,-,-,TRBJ2-2,14,CASSLGGNTGELFF,TGTGCCAGCAGCTTAGGAGGGAACACCGGGGAGCTGTTTTTT
TRBV29-1,many,TRBD1,TRBJ1-1,16,CSVSDRGTPRVTEAFF,TGCAGCGTCTCCGACAGGGGGACGCCAAGAGTCACTGAAGCTTTCTTT
TRBV13,many,TRBD1,TRBJ2-2,12,CASTTGGGELFF,TGTGCCAGCACGACAGGGGGCGGGGAGCTGTTTTTT
TRBV5-4,many,-,TRBJ1-1,15,CASSSYKGSDTEAFF,TGTGCCAGCAGCTCCTACAAGGGGAGCGACACTGAAGCTTTCTTT
TRBV3-1,many,-,TRBJ2-2,14,CASSQGWMAGELFF,TGTGCCAGCAGCCAAGGATGGATGGCCGGGGAGCTGTTTTTT
TRBV7-2,many,TRBD1,TRBJ2-1,15,CASSLEGQGYNEQFF,TGTGCCAGCAGCTTAGAGGGACAGGGGTACAATGAGCAGTTCTTC